A selection of T cell receptor beta chains follows, all from one sample in a study of blood T cell repertoires in COVID-19. Here immunoSEQ multiplex PCR was the method, and the copy in TCRdb shows in-frame clones only, minus some. The sample consists of approximately 150,000 clones, roughly 89% of them appearing once. What was sequenced was peripheral blood. These receptors were collected from a woman aged 50 to 65 with active or convalescent COVID-19. The CDR3 runs from the conserved cysteine through the conserved F or W. The D gene is left open where the match is weak. Some rows have no size entry. The others give once, few or many, or a class for an expanded clone.

D	size	V	J	CDR3	DNA
NA	few	TRBV27	TRBJ1-5	CASSLRPGTRQPQHF	TGTGCCAGCAGTTTAAGACCCGGGACAAGACAGCCCCAGCATTTT
TRBD1	NA	TRBV25-1	TRBJ1-1	CASSDSGQGKGMNTEAFF	TGTGCCAGCAGTGATTCAGGACAGGGTAAAGGGATGAACACTGAAGCTTTCTTT
NA	NA	TRBV12-3/TRBV12-4	TRBJ1-1	CASSLRDTEAFF	TGTGCCAGCAGTTTGCGGGACACTGAAGCTTTCTTT
NA	few	TRBV7-2	TRBJ2-2	CASSLAQATGELFF	TGTGCCAGCAGCTTAGCCCAGGCCACCGGGGAGCTGTTTTTT
NA	few	TRBV4-3	TRBJ2-1	CASSRVASALSSYNEQFF	TGCGCCAGCAGCCGTGTGGCTAGCGCCCTGAGCTCCTACAATGAGCAGTTCTTC
TRBD2	NA	TRBV6-5	TRBJ2-1	CASSYFAGGANEQFF	TGTGCCAGCAGTTACTTCGCGGGAGGCGCAAATGAGCAGTTCTTC
NA	once	TRBV7-7	TRBJ2-1	CASSLGQYNEQFF	TGTGCTAGCAGCTTAGGGCAGTACAATGAGCAGTTCTTC
TRBD2	once	TRBV30	TRBJ2-1	CAWSPQRLGGVYNEQFF	TGTGCCTGGAGTCCACAACGCCTGGGGGGGGTCTACAATGAGCAGTTCTTC
TRBD2	NA	TRBV12-5	TRBJ2-1	CASGWALLAGLTKFF	TGTGCTAGTGGTTGGGCCCTCCTAGCGGGCCTTACCAAGTTCTTC
NA	few	TRBV5-4	TRBJ1-3	CASSLGRDGNTIYF	TGTGCCAGCAGCTTGGGCAGGGATGGAAACACCATATATTTT
TRBD1	NA	TRBV6-2/TRBV6-3	TRBJ1-5	CASSYGPGQGHQPQHF	TGTGCCAGCAGTTACGGACCCGGACAGGGCCATCAGCCCCAGCATTTT
NA	NA	TRBV18	TRBJ2-1	CASSPAGHEQFF	TGTGCCAGCTCACCAGCGGGACATGAGCAGTTCTTC
NA	NA	TRBV11-1	TRBJ2-3	CASSHRETADTQYF	TGTGCCAGCAGCCATCGAGAGACAGCGGATACGCAGTATTTT
NA	NA	TRBV2	TRBJ1-2	CASSESGQGIGGYTF	TGTGCCAGCAGTGAAAGTGGGCAGGGGATAGGGGGCTACACCTTC
NA	NA	TRBV5-4	TRBJ2-1	CASSLAVEQGSNEQFF	TGTGCCAGCAGCTTGGCAGTTGAACAGGGCAGTAATGAGCAGTTCTTC
TRBD2	NA	TRBV28	TRBJ2-1	CASSFFPNSGSHNEQFF	TGTGCCAGCAGTTTTTTCCCCAATAGCGGGAGCCACAATGAGCAGTTCTTC
NA	NA	TRBV4-3	TRBJ1-2	CASSQEGYRNYGYTF	TGCGCCAGCAGCCAAGAAGGGTACAGGAACTATGGCTACACCTTC
NA	once	TRBV29-1	TRBJ1-1	CSVSTQGSEAFF	TGCAGCGTGTCGACACAGGGCTCTGAAGCTTTCTTT
TRBD1	NA	TRBV11-2	TRBJ2-2	CASSHILGQGARPGELFF	TGTGCCAGCAGCCACATTTTGGGACAGGGGGCGCGTCCCGGGGAGCTGTTTTTT
NA	NA	TRBV29-1	TRBJ1-4	CSVEEAGDEKLFF	TGCAGCGTTGAGGAAGCAGGGGATGAAAAACTGTTTTTT
TRBD1	NA	TRBV28	TRBJ2-5	CASSLSDRSQETQYF	TGTGCCAGCAGTTTATCGGACAGGTCACAAGAGACCCAGTACTTC
NA	NA	TRBV5-5	TRBJ2-3	CASSSAGQGTDTQYF	TGTGCCAGCAGCTCAGCGGGCCAAGGCACAGATACGCAGTATTTT
NA	few	TRBV28	TRBJ2-7	CASSFPGAYEQYF	TGTGCCAGCAGTTTCCCAGGGGCCTACGAGCAGTACTTC
TRBD1	NA	TRBV27	TRBJ1-2	CASSRGTGGIYGYTF	TGTGCCAGCAGCCGAGGGACAGGGGGCATCTATGGCTACACCTTC
TRBD2	NA	TRBV6-5	TRBJ2-7	CASGRDYSYEQYF	TGTGCCAGCGGCCGGGACTACTCCTACGAGCAGTACTTC
NA	NA	TRBV5-1	TRBJ1-1	CASSLRGNTEAFF	TGCGCCAGCAGCTTGCGCGGCAACACTGAAGCTTTCTTT
TRBD2	NA	TRBV24-1	TRBJ2-2	CATQTSGGTGELFF	TGTGCCACCCAGACTAGCGGGGGGACCGGGGAGCTGTTTTTT
TRBD1	once	TRBV3-1/TRBV3-2	TRBJ2-2	CAAAGTAHTGELFF	TGTGCCGCGGCCGGGACAGCTCACACCGGGGAGCTGTTTTTT
TRBD1	NA	TRBV24-1	TRBJ1-4	CATSEGQGGEKLFF	TGTGCCACCAGTGAGGGACAGGGAGGGGAAAAACTGTTTTTT
TRBD1	NA	TRBV11-2	TRBJ2-3	CASSYRDREGDTQYF	TGTGCCAGCAGCTACCGGGACAGGGAAGGGGATACGCAGTATTTT
TRBD1	NA	TRBV27	TRBJ1-1	CASRRLGTGSFLNEAFF	TGTGCCAGCAGACGATTAGGGACAGGGTCCTTCCTTAATGAAGCTTTCTTT
NA	NA	TRBV11-3	TRBJ1-1	CASSWGGTRGNTEAFF	TGTGCCAGCAGCTGGGGGGGAACCCGGGGGAACACTGAAGCTTTCTTT
TRBD1	NA	TRBV10-1	TRBJ2-7	CASSESQRQGDIYEQYF	TGCGCCAGCAGTGAGTCCCAAAGACAGGGAGATATTTACGAGCAGTACTTC
TRBD1	NA	TRBV27	TRBJ2-6	CASSLLAGGRGGANVLTF	TGTGCCAGCAGTTTATTGGCAGGGGGTCGTGGTGGGGCCAACGTCCTGACTTTC
TRBD2	NA	TRBV19	TRBJ2-1	CASRAGGVYNEQFF	TGTGCCAGCCGAGCGGGAGGCGTCTACAATGAGCAGTTCTTC
NA	NA	TRBV5-1	TRBJ2-2	CASSLDLQGVNTGELFF	TGCGCCAGCAGCTTGGACCTACAGGGAGTTAACACCGGGGAGCTGTTTTTT
TRBD2	NA	TRBV6-1	TRBJ2-5	CASREGLGVKTQYF	TGTGCCAGCAGGGAAGGACTAGGGGTCAAGACCCAGTACTTC
TRBD1	NA	TRBV6-1	TRBJ1-2	CASSESPSGTGAFGYTF	TGTGCCAGCAGTGAATCCCCTTCCGGGACAGGGGCTTTCGGCTACACCTTC
TRBD1	NA	TRBV20-1	TRBJ2-2	CSASLGQGSGELFF	TGCAGTGCTAGTTTGGGACAGGGATCCGGGGAGCTGTTTTTT
TRBD1	NA	TRBV6-5	TRBJ1-1	CASSQGARTEAFF	TGTGCCAGCAGTCAGGGGGCGCGAACTGAAGCTTTCTTT
TRBD2	few	TRBV4-2	TRBJ2-1	CASSQDLAGGNEQFF	TGTGCCAGCAGCCAAGATCTAGCGGGGGGTAATGAGCAGTTCTTC
NA	NA	TRBV27	TRBJ2-1	CASSWQKYNEQFF	TGTGCCAGCAGTTGGCAAAAATACAATGAGCAGTTCTTC
NA	NA	TRBV7-9	TRBJ1-2	CASSLEAGAQDGYTF	TGTGCCAGCAGCTTAGAGGCGGGGGCGCAGGATGGCTACACCTTC